This T cell receptor beta chain was retrieved from a study of blood T cell repertoires in COVID-19. The overall study: The United States, Italy and Spain supplied acute and convalescent COVID-19 samples. The cDNA or gDNA used as material had been derived from T cells, B-cell-depleted T cells, or PBMCs.

Here immunoSEQ multiplex PCR was the method, and the copy in TCRdb shows in-frame clones only, minus some. The data show under 75,000 clones, 88% seen once. The CDR3 runs 13 residues. V was trimmed by 0 bases and J by 5 bases, leaving 7 bases between them. Germline CDR1 reads KGHSH; CDR2 reads LQKENI. The rearrangement joins TRBV18 to TRBJ2-5; the D is unclear. This sequence originates from a human donor in a cohort sampled during active COVID-19. The sequencing sample was made of peripheral blood. The CDR3 region has the DNA TGTGCCAGCTCACCACCGAACGGGGAGACCCAGTACTTC. Protein product: CASSPPNGETQYF.